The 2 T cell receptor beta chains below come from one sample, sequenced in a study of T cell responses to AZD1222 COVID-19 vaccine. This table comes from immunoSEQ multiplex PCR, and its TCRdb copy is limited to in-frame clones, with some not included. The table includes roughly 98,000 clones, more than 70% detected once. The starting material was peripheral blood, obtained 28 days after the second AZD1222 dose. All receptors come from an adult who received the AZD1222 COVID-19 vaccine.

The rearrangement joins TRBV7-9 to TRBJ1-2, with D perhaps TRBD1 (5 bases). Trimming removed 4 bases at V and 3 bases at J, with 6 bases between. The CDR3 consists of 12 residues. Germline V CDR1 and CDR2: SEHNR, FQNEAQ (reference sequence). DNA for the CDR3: TGTGCCAGCAGCTCGACAGACTATGGCTACACCTTC. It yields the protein CASSSTDYGYTF.

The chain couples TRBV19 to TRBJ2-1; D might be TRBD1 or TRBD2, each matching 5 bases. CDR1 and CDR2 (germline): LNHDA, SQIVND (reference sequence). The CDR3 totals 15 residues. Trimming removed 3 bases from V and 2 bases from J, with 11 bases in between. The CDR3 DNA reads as TGTGCCAGTAGTATGGGGCTAGCCACCTACAATGAGCAGTTCTTC. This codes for CASSMGLATYNEQFF. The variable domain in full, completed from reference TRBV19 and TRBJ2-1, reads DGGITQSPKYLFRKEGQNVTLSCEQNLNHDAMYWYRQDPGQGLRLIYYSQIVNDFQKGDIAEGYSVSREKKESFPLTVTSAQKNPTAFYLCASSMGLATYNEQFFGPGTRLTVL.